The entry below describes one TCR beta chain. Here immunoSEQ multiplex PCR was the method, and the copy in TCRdb shows in-frame clones only, minus some. The table lists about 150,000 clones, about 94% of them singletons, with about 5.2% in the top ten. The sample comes from a study of control samples from healthy donors and cancer patients. The ends were cut back, 3 bases at V and 6 bases at J, with 10 bases in the middle. Germline V gene data show CDR1 as KGHDR and CDR2 as SFDVKD. This CDR3 is built from 13 residues. The clonotype comes from a man aged 35-49 years in good health. The chain recombines TRBV24-1 with TRBJ1-2; weak D call: TRBD1 (6 bases). Sequences were obtained from blood. This CDR3 reads CATSDQDRHGYTF. Here the CDR3 DNA reads TGTGCCACCAGTGATCAAGACAGGCATGGCTACACCTTC.